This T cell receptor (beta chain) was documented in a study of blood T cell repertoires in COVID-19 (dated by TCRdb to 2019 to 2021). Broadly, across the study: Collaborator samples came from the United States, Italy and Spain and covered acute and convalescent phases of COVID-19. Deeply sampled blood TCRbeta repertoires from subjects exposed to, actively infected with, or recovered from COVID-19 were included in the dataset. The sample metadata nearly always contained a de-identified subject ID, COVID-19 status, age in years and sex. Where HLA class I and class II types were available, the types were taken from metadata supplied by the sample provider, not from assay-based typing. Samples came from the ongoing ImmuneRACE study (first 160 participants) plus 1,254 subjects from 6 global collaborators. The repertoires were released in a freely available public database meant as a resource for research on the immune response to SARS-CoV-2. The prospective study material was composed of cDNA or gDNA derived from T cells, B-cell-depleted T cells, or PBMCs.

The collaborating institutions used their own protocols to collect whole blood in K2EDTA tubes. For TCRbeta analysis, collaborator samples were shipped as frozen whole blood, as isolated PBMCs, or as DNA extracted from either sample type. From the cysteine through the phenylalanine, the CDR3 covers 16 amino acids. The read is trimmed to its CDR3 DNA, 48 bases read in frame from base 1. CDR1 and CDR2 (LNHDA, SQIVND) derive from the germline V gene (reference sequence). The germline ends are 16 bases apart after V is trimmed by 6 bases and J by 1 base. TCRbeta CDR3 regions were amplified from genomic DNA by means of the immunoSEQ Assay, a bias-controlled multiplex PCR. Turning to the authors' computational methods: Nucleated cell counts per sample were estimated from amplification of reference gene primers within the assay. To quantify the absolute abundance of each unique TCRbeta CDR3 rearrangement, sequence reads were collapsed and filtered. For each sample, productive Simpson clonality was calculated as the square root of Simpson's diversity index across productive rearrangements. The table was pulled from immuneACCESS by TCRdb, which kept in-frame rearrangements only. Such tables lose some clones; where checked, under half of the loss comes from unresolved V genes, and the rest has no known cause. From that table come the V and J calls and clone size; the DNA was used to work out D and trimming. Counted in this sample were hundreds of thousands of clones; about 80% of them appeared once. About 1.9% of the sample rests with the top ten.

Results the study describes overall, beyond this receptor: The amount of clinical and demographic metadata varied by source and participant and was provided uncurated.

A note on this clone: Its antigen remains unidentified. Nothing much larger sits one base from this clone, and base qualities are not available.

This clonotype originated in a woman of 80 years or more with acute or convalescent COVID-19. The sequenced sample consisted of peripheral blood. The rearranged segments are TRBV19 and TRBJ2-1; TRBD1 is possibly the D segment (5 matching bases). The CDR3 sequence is CASRGVQGSSYNEQFF. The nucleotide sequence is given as TGTGCCAGTAGGGGCGTGCAGGGCAGTTCCTACAATGAGCAGTTCTTC.